These 10 T cell receptor beta chains came from one sample sequenced in a study of post-analysis software for immune sequencing data. Findings and caveats of the study: Higher frequency in patients than in controls was seen for about five TRBV segments, with TRBV5-6, TRBV5-1 and TRBV20-1 among them.

These TCRs' antigens remain unknown. Presence of unique molecular identifiers characterized the TCR beta cDNA libraries. From the PCR reads, TCRdb called clonotypes with MiXCR, one entry per CDR3 protein. The sample holds hundreds of thousands of distinct CDR3 sequences, roughly 29% seen once. Sequenced sample: blood. These receptor sequences come from a girl between 5 and 17 years old with multiple sclerosis.

The CDR3 loop reads CSARVPRLAETYEQYF. The CDR3 coding sequence is TGCAGTGCTAGAGTTCCCAGACTAGCGGAAACCTACGAGCAGTACTTC. The rearrangement joins TRBV20-1 to TRBJ2-7; 9 nucleotides line up with TRBD2. V lost 1 base to trimming and J lost 2 bases; unmatched junction nucleotides: 9. In germline, CDR1 is DFQATT, CDR2 SNEGSKA (reference sequence). CDR3 length: 16 amino acids.

The V call is TRBV24-1, the J call TRBJ2-3; D unclear. The V end was cut by 9 bases, the J end by 5 bases, with 14 bases between. Per germline, CDR1 KGHDR and CDR2 SFDVKD. The CDR3 covers 13 residues. CDR3 protein: CATGSPVIDTQYF. DNA of the CDR3: TGTGCCACCGGGTCCCCAGTTATAGATACGCAGTATTTT.

The genes are TRBV29-1 and TRBJ2-7, with D possibly called TRBD1 or TRBD2 (5 bases each). This CDR3 is 16 amino acids long. Germline CDR1 reads SQVTM; CDR2 reads ANQGSEA. V shed 3 bases and J shed 2 bases, with 20 bases lying between them. CDR3 in amino acids: CSVDGVRDAKPYEQYF. CDR3 nucleotide sequence: TGCAGCGTTGATGGAGTCCGGGACGCCAAACCCTACGAGCAGTACTTC.

The V call is TRBV7-9, the J call TRBJ2-3, with TRBD2 matching 7 bases. The ends lost 5 bases at V and 4 bases at J; junction bases unmatched: 9. The CDR3 spans 15 residues. The germline gives CDR1 SEHNR, CDR2 FQNEAQ (reference sequence). CDR3 nucleotide sequence: TGTGCCAGCAGCCAGAGGACTAGTGATGCAGATACGCAGTATTTT. The encoded protein is CASSQRTSDADTQYF.

This clonotype was detected ten times or more. The V and J genes are TRBV10-3 and TRBJ2-1; D may be TRBD2 (5 bases). CDR3 length: 14 amino acids. The ends were cut back, 4 bases at V and 10 bases at J, with 17 bases in the middle. CDR1 is ENHRY and CDR2 is SYGVKD in the germline V gene. In DNA, the CDR3 is TGTGCCATCAGTGGTAGCGCGGGCCTCGGGGAGCAGTTCTTC. Amino acid sequence: CAISGSAGLGEQFF.

As for this clonotype: One end of the junction is discordant with germline, which a read error may explain. As DNA, the CDR3 is TGCAGTGCTAGTAGTCGGCGGGACAGTCCCTCTGGGGCCAACGTCCCGACTTTC. Protein: CSASSRRDSPSGANVPTF. The chain couples TRBV20-1 to TRBJ2-6, with D maybe TRBD1 (7 bases). The CDR3 has 18 amino acids. CDR1 and CDR2 from the germline V gene are DFQATT and SNEGSKA (reference sequence).

V is TRBV3-1 and J is TRBJ1-1, with D unresolved. Germline V gene lookup returns CDR1 LGHDT and CDR2 YNNKEL (reference sequence). Trimming shortened V by 4 bases and J by 7 bases, and 10 bases separated the two germline ends. The CDR3 has 12 amino acids. The CDR3 nucleotides are TGTGCCAGCAGCCCGGGGTGCCTTGAAGCTTTCTTT. This sequence encodes CASSPGCLEAFF.

On this clonotype: Germline and junction disagree at one end, which may indicate a read error. The chain has TRBV25-1 and TRBJ1-5; D is undetermined. The CDR3 has 13 amino acids. Germline V gene sequence: CDR1 MGHDK, CDR2 SYGVNS. The CDR3 loop reads CAGSEYGGQPQHF. In DNA, the CDR3 is TGTGCCGGCAGTGAATATGGCGGTCAGCCCCAGCATTTT.

This chain links TRBV24-1 with TRBJ1-1; D gene uncertain. This CDR3 has 13 amino acids. The ends were cut back, 4 bases at V and 3 bases at J, with 8 bases in the middle. The germline V gene encodes CDR1 KGHDR and CDR2 SFDVKD. The CDR3 DNA follows: TGTGCCACCAGTGACCTTAAGGACACTGAAGCTTTCTTT. Its protein is CATSDLKDTEAFF.

This clonotype was counted at least ten times. The chain recombines TRBV29-1 with TRBJ2-7, with 8 bases aligning to TRBD2. J gave up 3 bases and V 0 bases, and 4 bases lay outside the gene matches. Looked up from germline, CDR1 is SQVTM and CDR2 is ANQGSEA. The CDR3 has 14 amino acids. The DNA for the CDR3 is TGCAGCGTTGAAGAAGGTAGCGGGGACTACGAGCAGTACTTC. This sequence encodes CSVEEGSGDYEQYF.